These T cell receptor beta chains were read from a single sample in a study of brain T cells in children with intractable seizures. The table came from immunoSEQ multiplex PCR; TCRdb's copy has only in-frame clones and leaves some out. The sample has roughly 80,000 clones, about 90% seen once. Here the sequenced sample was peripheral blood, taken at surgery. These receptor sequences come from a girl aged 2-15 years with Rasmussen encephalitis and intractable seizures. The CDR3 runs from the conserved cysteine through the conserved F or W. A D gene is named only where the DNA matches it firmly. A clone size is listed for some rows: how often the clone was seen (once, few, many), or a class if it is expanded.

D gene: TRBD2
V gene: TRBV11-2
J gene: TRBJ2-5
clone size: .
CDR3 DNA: TGTGCCAGCAGCTTAGGAACTAGCGGGGGCGTGGGAGAGACCCAGTACTTC
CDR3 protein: CASSLGTSGGVGETQYF

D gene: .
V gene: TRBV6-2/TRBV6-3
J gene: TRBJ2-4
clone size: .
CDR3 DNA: TGTGCCAGCAGTTACTCGAGGGACCAGTACTTC
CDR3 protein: CASSYSRDQYF

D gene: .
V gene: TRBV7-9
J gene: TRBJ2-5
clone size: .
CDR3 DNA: TGTGCCAGCAGCTTAGACGGGGCGGGAAAGACCCAGTACTTC
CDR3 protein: CASSLDGAGKTQYF

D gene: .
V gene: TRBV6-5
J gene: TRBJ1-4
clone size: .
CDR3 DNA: TGTGCCAGCAGGCCCTGGAGGGGTGAAAAACTGTTTTTT
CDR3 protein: CASRPWRGEKLFF

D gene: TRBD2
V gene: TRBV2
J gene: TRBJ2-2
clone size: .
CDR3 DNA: TGTGCCAGCAGTTTGACTAGCGCGAACACCGGGGAGCTGTTTTTT
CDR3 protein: CASSLTSANTGELFF

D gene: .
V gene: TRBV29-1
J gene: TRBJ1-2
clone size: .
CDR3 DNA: TGCAGCGTTGGTTCGGAGGGCGGCTACACCTTC
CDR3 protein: CSVGSEGGYTF

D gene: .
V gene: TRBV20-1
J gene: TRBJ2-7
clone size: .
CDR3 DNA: TGCAGTGCTAGAGTACGGGACGAGCAGTACTTC
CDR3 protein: CSARVRDEQYF

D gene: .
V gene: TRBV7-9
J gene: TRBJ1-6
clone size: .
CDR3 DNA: TGTGCCAGCAGCGTTACAGTTGTTGAGGATTCACCCCTCCACTTT
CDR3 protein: CASSVTVVEDSPLHF

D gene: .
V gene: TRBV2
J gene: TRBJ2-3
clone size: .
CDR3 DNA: TGTGCCAGCAGTTTTTTTGGGACTCCGAACCAGCAGTATTTT
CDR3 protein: CASSFFGTPNQQYF

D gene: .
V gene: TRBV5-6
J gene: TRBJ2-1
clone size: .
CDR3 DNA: TGTGCCAGCAGCTTGAGACCCTACAATGAGCAGTTCTTC
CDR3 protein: CASSLRPYNEQFF

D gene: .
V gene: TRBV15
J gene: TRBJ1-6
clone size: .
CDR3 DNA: TGTGCCACCAGCCAATCTAATTCACCCCTCCACTTT
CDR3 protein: CATSQSNSPLHF

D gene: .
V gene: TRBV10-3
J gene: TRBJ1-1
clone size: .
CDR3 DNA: TGTGCCATCAGTGCATATACAGGGAACACTGAAGCTTTCTTT
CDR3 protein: CAISAYTGNTEAFF

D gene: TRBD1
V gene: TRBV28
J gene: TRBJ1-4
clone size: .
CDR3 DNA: TGTGCCAGCAGGTACGACAGGGGAAATGAAAAACTGTTTTTT
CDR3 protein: CASRYDRGNEKLFF

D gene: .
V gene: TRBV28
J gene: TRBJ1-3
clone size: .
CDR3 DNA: TGTGCCAGCAGTCCGGGACCCTCTGGAAACACCATATATTTT
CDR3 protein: CASSPGPSGNTIYF

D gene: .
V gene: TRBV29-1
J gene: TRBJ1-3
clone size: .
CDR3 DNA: TGCAGCGCCGCACTGCAGGGAAACACCATATATTTT
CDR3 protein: CSAALQGNTIYF

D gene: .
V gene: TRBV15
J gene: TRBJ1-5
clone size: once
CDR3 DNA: TGTGCCACCAGCCCCACGGTTAGTCAGCCCCAGCATTTT
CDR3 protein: CATSPTVSQPQHF

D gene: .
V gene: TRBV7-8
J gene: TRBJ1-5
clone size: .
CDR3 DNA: TGTGCCAGCAGCTTAGACGGCCAGTTCGAGCATTTT
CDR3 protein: CASSLDGQFEHF

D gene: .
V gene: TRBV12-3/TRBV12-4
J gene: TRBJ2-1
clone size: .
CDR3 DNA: TGTGCCAGCAGTCCCCAGGGATACAATGAGCAGTTCTTC
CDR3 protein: CASSPQGYNEQFF

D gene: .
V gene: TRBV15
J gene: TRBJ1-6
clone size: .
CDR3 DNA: TGTGCCACCAGCAGAGAGCGGTCAACAGGGTCCTTTAATTCACCCCTCCACTTT
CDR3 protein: CATSRERSTGSFNSPLHF

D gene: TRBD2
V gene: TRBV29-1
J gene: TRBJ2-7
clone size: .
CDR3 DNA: TGCAGCGCCCGGGGGGGCGGGAGGTCCTACGAGCAGTACTTC
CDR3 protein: CSARGGGRSYEQYF

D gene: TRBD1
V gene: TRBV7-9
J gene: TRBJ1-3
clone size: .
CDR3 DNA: TGTGCCACATACGGGACAGGGAAAGGAAACACCATATATTTT
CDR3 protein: CATYGTGKGNTIYF

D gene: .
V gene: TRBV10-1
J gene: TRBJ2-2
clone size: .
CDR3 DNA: TGCGCCAGCAGGACTAACACCGGGGAGCTGTTTTTT
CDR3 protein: CASRTNTGELFF

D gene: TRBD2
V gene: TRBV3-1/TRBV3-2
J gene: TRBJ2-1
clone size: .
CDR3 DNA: TGTGCCAGCAGCCAATCTAGCGGGGGGCGGAATGAGCAGTTCTTC
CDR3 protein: CASSQSSGGRNEQFF

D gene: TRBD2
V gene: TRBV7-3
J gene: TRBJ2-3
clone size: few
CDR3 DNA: TGTGCCAGCAGTTGGAGCGGGGCCCGCACAGATACGCAGTATTTT
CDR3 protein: CASSWSGARTDTQYF

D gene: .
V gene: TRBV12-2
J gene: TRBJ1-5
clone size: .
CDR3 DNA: TGTGCAAGTCGCACCACGGGCAGAGACTATAGCAATCAGCCCCAGCATTTT
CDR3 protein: CASRTTGRDYSNQPQHF

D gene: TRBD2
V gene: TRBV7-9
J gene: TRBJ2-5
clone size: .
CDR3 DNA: TGTGCCAGCACCGCGGGGGGGCCTGAAGAGACCCAGTACTTC
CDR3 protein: CASTAGGPEETQYF

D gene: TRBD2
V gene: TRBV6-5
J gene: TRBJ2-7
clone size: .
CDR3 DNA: TGTGCCAGCAGCCGGGGACTAGTCCCTGGCGAGCAGTACTTC
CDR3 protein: CASSRGLVPGEQYF

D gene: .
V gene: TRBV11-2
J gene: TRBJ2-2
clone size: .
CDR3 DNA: TGTGCCAGCAGCTCCTTCTTTCAGGGTGGCACCGGGGAGCTGTTTTTT
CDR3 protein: CASSSFFQGGTGELFF